This TCR beta chain is from a study of cytomegalovirus exposure and HLA in healthy donors (dated by TCRdb to the late 2010s). Regarding the study in general: In an earlier analysis of about 560 of the donors, 276 Gb of sequence data and 90 million to 130 million unique TCR beta sequences from roughly 190 million T cells were reported. Donor age, sex, ethnicity and CMV serostatus were compiled together with the repertoire data. High-throughput TCR immunosequencing, statistical association of individual TCRs with disease status, and machine learning were combined to predict cytomegalovirus infection status. In addition to the first cohort of approximately 670 subjects, a separate validation cohort of 100 to 150 different subjects was used. Of the 350 to 450 genotyped donors, over 70% fell in the genetic ancestry cluster associated with self-reported Caucasian donors. The aim of the study was to test whether cataloging public T cell receptors could identify signatures of past pathogen exposure. An early release that covered fewer than 750 HLA-typed donors contained approximately 300 gigabases of sequencing data and around 80 million unique TCR sequences. The number of typed donors differed by locus: about 629-630 for A, B, C, DRB1 and DQB1; some 500 for DQA1; approximately 600 for DPA1; and around 450 for DPB1. Rather than using new phenotypic data, the later analysis identified candidate immune exposures from TCR beta sequences and from how often those sequences occurred across donors. HLA typing included class I and class II loci at four-digit resolution. Every repertoire in the discovery cohort had been generated on one and the same sequencing platform. Among 398 genotyped donors of the cohort, an average of about 240,000 unique TCR beta nucleotide sequences were sequenced per donor, around 20% of them non-productive. To study patterns of TCR occurrence, a later analysis re-analyzed previously published TCR beta repertoires from around 660 donors and added high-resolution HLA genotyping. About 5 DR-DQ haplotypes were handled as single units for association and clustering, since linkage in the cohort was strong. The study used immunosequencing to profile the T cell repertoires of several hundred subjects and linked those repertoires to cytomegalovirus serostatus. An earlier analysis of 500 to 650 of the donors applied high-throughput TCR beta sequencing to assess whether each TCR beta V gene segment acted as functional or pseudogenic. A later genetic analysis took genome-wide SNP genotypes for about three fifths of the 666 donors and used that subset as a discovery cohort.

Study-wide conclusions, independent of this receptor: Roughly 17 rarely observed V segments, including chromosome 9 orphons, were excluded from the earlier analysis of some 590 of the donors because counts were too low. In vitro tests confirmed that a few of the cytomegalovirus-associated TCR beta chains recognize cytomegalovirus antigens. At a false discovery rate of 0.05, a later analysis linked some 18,000 TCR beta sequences to specific HLA alleles. Correlated functional status among segregating V segments might reflect linkage disequilibrium, but an unknown experimental factor could not be ruled out. A later analysis reported that several top co-occurrence clusters appeared linked to parvovirus B19, influenza, CMV and Epstein-Barr virus. A later genetic analysis associated a missense DCLRE1C variant with V-gene and J-gene trimming of TCR beta chains, and an independent cohort replicated the association. In a later analysis, most CMV-associated TCR beta chains were found to appear HLA-restricted, with HLA associations seemingly driven largely by CMV exposure. In the study, about 150 TCR beta chains were listed as associated with cytomegalovirus. An earlier analysis of roughly 570 of the donors showed that most TCR beta V segments appeared in productive rearrangements either about 87% or about 30% of the time, which broadly matched IMGT annotations. A later genetic analysis reported fewer N-insertions in productive TCRs among donors in an Asian-associated ancestry cluster than the roughly 670-donor mean. The presence/absence analyses assumed that sequencing depth was roughly uniform across donors, and that assumption may not be true. In a later analysis, HLA-associated TCR beta chains showed more clonal expansion and lower generation probabilities than non-associated chains that were equally common. CMV serostatus was the only immune exposure information available for the cohort. Assigning TCR associations to individual alleles was difficult when HLA alleles, especially DR and DQ, strongly co-occurred. This cohort had only TCR beta chains sequenced, and the lack of alpha or paired-chain data limited which features could be detected. It was suggested by the authors that the approach could potentially be generalized to other disease states and immunological phenotypes. A further reported finding was that TCR beta sequences accurately predicted the HLA-A and HLA-B alleles for most subjects in the first cohort. In both the original and validation cohorts, the classifier was reported to diagnose cytomegalovirus status with high specificity and sensitivity. Because the 87-base-pair reads could not distinguish some IMGT-functional V segments, including TRBV6-2 and TRBV6-3, those segments were excluded. Most TCR sequences were seen in very few donors, while some public TCRs were found in many individuals. HLA typing was unavailable for some donors at each locus, so association tests used only the typed subset. In a later analysis, TCR association rates were found to vary across HLA loci, with the most associated TCRs seen for DRB1 alleles and the fewest for HLA-C alleles. A group of highly shared sequence variants was considered likely to be a technical artifact of the sequencing pipeline.

Receptor libraries were prepared by the immunoSEQ multiplex PCR assay. The multiplex PCR relied on a mix of 60 forward primers for TCR Vbeta segments and 13 reverse primers for TCR Jbeta segments. A multiplex PCR assay on genomic DNA amplified the CDR3 region of rearranged TCR beta genes. Amplified TCR beta libraries were sequenced as 87-base-pair reads on the Illumina HiSeq System. The authors' pipeline ran thus. Across the roughly 640 repertoires, a later analysis counted tens of millions of unique TCR beta chains, 8.5 million to 12 million of which were shared by at least two donors. A nearest-neighbor algorithm error-corrected the raw reads and collapsed the reads into unique sequences, merging closely related sequences to remove PCR and sequencing errors. To assign V, D and J gene segments, CDR3 sequences were aligned to IMGT reference sequences. Each retained sequence needed at least a six-nucleotide match to both a V gene segment and a J gene segment. Rearrangements were classified as productive when the CDR3 lacked stop codons and remained in frame with V and J, and all other rearrangements were classified as non-productive. CDR3 was defined according to IMGT convention as the region running from the second conserved V-encoded cysteine to the conserved J-encoded phenylalanine. In an earlier analysis of more than 550 of the donors, sequences lacking an unambiguous match to a single V gene segment were excluded. An earlier analysis of 587 of the donors classified V segments as functional when productive rearrangements were above 56.7% and as segregating when the standard deviation between donors was above 5%. A statistical classification framework was developed to diagnose cytomegalovirus status using the catalog of TCR beta chain sequences. In a later analysis, TCR nucleotide sequences were compared against IMGT/GENE-DB human TR gene sequences so that V and J genes could be assigned. Using the TCRdist pipeline, a later analysis assigned CDR3 sequences along with most-parsimonious VDJ recombination scenarios. In a later analysis, each TCR beta chain was defined by its CDR3 amino acid sequence together with its V-gene family, and reads lacking a unique V-gene family were excluded. To address suspected cross-contamination and a sequencing artifact, a later analysis removed a few hundred highly shared, low-generation-probability nucleotide sequences. In a later analysis, a clonal expansion index for each public chain was calculated from normalized within-repertoire ranks of inferred template counts. In a later analysis, generation probabilities were computed with a VDJ recombination model fitted to out-of-frame rearrangements, and the resulting probabilities were checked against IGoR. In a later analysis, TCR-TCR, TCR-HLA and TCR-CMV co-occurrence was scored with hypergeometric tests, and a repertoire-size bias correction was applied to TCR pairs. False discovery rates were estimated in a later analysis by permuting HLA or CMV assignments 20 times. A later analysis grouped co-occurring TCRs with DBSCAN, adding TCRdist sequence similarity when clustering within HLA-allele-positive subsets. Co-occurrence clustering excluded repertoires with fewer than 30,000 or more than 120,000 public chains, plus five with anomalous nucleotide sharing. Not all clones reach the TCRdb copy of this immuneACCESS table, which keeps in-frame sequences only. Checked studies attribute under half of the gap to unresolved V genes and leave the rest unexplained. The V and J calls and the clone size are those of that table, but D and trimming were determined from the DNA. The sample records some 190,000 clones, about 82% of which are singletons. The ten top clones hold approximately 2.3% of the sample.

For this clone: Which antigen it targets is not known. No qualities accompany the bases; no much larger clone lies one base away.

The cohort was made up of about 610 healthy bone marrow donors. At the time of sampling, all cohort members were nominally healthy, though unrecorded immune exposures were likely present. The donor was CMV seronegative and was included in the group of about 400 seronegative cohort members. A peripheral blood sample was collected from each donor, and TCR beta sequencing was performed on peripheral blood mononuclear cells. The Qiagen DNeasy Blood Extraction Kit was used to extract genomic DNA from the blood cell samples. For CDR1 and CDR2, the germline V gene (reference sequence) lists MNHEY and SMNVEV. From cysteine to phenylalanine, the CDR3 is 15 amino acids long. The read is trimmed to its CDR3 DNA, 45 bases read in frame from base 1. Ends trimmed: V by 3 bases, J by 6 bases; bases unmatched to a gene: 8.

This TCR was sampled from a male donor in good health and CMV-seronegative. The receptor chain draws on TRBV27 and TRBJ2-7, and TRBD1 aligns with 10 junction nucleotides. The sequenced sample was PBMCs. The CDR3 protein sequence reads: CASSFYGTGVSEQYF. The base sequence is TGTGCCAGCAGTTTTTACGGGACAGGGGTTAGCGAGCAGTACTTC.